The 8 T cell receptor beta chains reported below all come from one sample, sequenced in a study of metastatic and nonmetastatic thyroid tumors. TCRdb recomputed clones from the PCR reads via MiXCR. The sample has tens of thousands of clones, roughly 17% seen once. No patient had received any treatment before thyroid surgery. Sequencing input: tumor tissue. All receptors derive from a female donor with papillary thyroid cancer or a benign thyroid nodule (not recorded which). Some clones in this sample may be carry-over from other donors' samples.

This clone was seen ten or more times. J is TRBJ1-1 and V is TRBV4-2; the match to TRBD1 covers 7 bases. This CDR3 region has 12 residues. CDR1 is LGHNA and CDR2 is YNFKEQ in the germline V gene. V lost 4 bases and J lost 8; bases outside the gene matches: 4. CDR3 loop: CASSLTGWEAFF. CDR3 coding DNA: TGTGCCAGCAGCCTGACAGGGTGGGAAGCTTTCTTT.

J is TRBJ2-7 and V is TRBV28, with 13 bases that match TRBD2. V lost 7 bases, J lost 4 bases, and 16 bases stayed unmatched. The CDR3 consists of 18 residues. Germline lookup yields CDR1 MDHEN and CDR2 SYDVKM. The CDR3 loop reads CASMPQPGLAGCWYEQYF. CDR3 DNA sequence: TGTGCCAGCATGCCCCAACCGGGACTAGCGGGATGCTGGTACGAGCAGTACTTC.

This clone was seen repeatedly, ten times or more. CDR3 coding DNA: TGTGCCAGTAGGACCCGGGACTATGGCTACACCTTC. It specifies CASRTRDYGYTF. This chain links TRBV19 with TRBJ1-2; D gene ambiguous. The CDR3 is 12 amino acids. Trimming pared 6 bases from V and 3 bases from J, leaving 8 bases between. CDR1 and CDR2 (germline): LNHDA, SQIVND (reference sequence). Together with reference TRBV19 and TRBJ1-2, the CDR3 gives the full variable domain: DGGITQSPKYLFRKEGQNVTLSCEQNLNHDAMYWYRQDPGQGLRLIYYSQIVNDFQKGDIAEGYSVSREKKESFPLTVTSAQKNPTAFYLCASRTRDYGYTFGSGTRLTVV.

The sample holds many counts of this clone. The genes are TRBV6-2 or TRBV6-3 and TRBJ2-5, with D maybe TRBD2 (7 bases). Trimming removed 0 bases from V and 7 bases from J, with 27 bases in between. Germline V gives CDR1 MNHEY, CDR2 SVGEGT. The length of the CDR3 is 19 residues. CDR3 nucleotides: TGTGCCAGCAGTTACTCGAGGACTGGGGGGGCACAGCGGCGTTGGACCCAGTACTTC. This translates into CASSYSRTGGAQRRWTQYF.

In this sample, this clone turned up many times. The chain has TRBV10-3 and TRBJ2-1; TRBD2 agrees at 9 bases. V dropped 4 bases and J dropped 10; count of bases not matched to a gene: 11. CDR1 ENHRY and CDR2 SYGVKD come from the germline V gene. This CDR3 is built from 15 residues. CDR3 coding DNA: TGTGCCATCAGTGCTGTGGGCCTAGCGGGACAAGAGCAGTTCTTC. Translating it yields CAISAVGLAGQEQFF.

This clone was observed at least ten times. The CDR3 bases are TGTGCCAGCAGAATAGCGGGAGGAAGGGGAAATGAGCAGTTCTTC. Protein sequence: CASRIAGGRGNEQFF. V is TRBV6-4 and J is TRBJ2-1; TRBD2 aligns across 10 bases. This CDR3 spans 15 amino acids. V shed 6 bases, J shed 7 bases, and the junction held 9 bases outside the gene matches. Germline CDR1 MRHNA, CDR2 SNTAGT.

The table lists this clone with many counts. The genes are TRBV20-1 and TRBJ2-3, with TRBD2 as a possible D gene (5 bases). The ends were cut back, 6 bases at V and 1 base at J, with 11 bases in the middle. Germline V gene data show CDR1 as DFQATT and CDR2 as SNEGSKA (reference sequence). CDR3 length: 13 residues. CDR3 DNA: TGCAGTGCGTTACTAGTCGGCACAGATACGCAGTATTTT. Translated, it gives CSALLVGTDTQYF.

The sample holds many counts of this clone. A much larger clone is a single base away; this may be a read error. This chain uses TRBV6-2 or TRBV6-3 with TRBJ1-6; TRBD1 agrees at 7 bases. V lost 4 bases, J lost 6 bases, and 9 bases stayed unmatched. The CDR3 is 16 amino acids. Germline CDR1 reads MNHEY; CDR2 reads SVGEGT. CDR3 sequence (DNA): TGTGCCAGCAGTTGCCTTCAGGGGGTCGGTAATTCACCCCTCCACTTT. Residues: CASSCLQGVGNSPLHF.